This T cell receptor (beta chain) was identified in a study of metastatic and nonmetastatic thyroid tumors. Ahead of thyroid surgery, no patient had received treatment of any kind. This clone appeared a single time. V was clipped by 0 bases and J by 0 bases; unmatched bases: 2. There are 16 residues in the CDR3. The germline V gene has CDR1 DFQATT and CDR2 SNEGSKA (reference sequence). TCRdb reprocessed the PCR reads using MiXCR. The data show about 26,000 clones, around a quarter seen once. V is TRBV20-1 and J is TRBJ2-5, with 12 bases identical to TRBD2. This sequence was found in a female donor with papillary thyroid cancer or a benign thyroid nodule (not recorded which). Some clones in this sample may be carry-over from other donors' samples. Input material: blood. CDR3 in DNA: TGCAGTGCTAGAGATAGACTAGCGGGAGACCAAGAGACCCAGTACTTC. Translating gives CSARDRLAGDQETQYF.